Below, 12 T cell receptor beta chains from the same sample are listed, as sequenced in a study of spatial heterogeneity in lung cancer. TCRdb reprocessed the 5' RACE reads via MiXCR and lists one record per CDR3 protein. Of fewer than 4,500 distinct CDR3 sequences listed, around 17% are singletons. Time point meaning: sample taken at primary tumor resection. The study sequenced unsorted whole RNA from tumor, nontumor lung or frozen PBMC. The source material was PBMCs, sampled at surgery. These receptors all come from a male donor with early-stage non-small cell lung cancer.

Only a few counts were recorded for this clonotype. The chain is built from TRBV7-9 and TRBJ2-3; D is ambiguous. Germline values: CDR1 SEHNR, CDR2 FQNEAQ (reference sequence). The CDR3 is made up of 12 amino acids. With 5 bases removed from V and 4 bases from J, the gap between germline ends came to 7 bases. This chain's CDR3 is CASSTFPDTQYF. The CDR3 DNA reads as TGTGCCAGCAGCACATTTCCAGATACGCAGTATTTT.

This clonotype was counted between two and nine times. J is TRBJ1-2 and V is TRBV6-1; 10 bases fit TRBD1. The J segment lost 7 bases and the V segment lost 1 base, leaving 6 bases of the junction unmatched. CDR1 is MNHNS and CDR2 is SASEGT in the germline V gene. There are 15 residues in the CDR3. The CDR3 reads CASSEDKTGGLGYTF. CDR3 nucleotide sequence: TGTGCCAGCAGTGAAGATAAGACAGGGGGCCTTGGCTACACCTTC.

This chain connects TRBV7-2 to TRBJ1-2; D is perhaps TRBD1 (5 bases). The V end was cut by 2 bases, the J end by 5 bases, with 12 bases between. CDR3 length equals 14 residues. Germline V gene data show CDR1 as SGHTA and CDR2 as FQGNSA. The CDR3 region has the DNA TGTGCCAGCAGCTTAAGGGGATTGGATTATGGCTACACCTTC. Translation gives CASSLRGLDYGYTF.

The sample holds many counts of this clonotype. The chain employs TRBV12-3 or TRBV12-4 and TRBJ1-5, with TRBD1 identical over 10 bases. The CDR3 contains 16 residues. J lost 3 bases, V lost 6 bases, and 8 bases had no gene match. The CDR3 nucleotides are TGTGCCAGCAGCCCCGGGACAGGGGTTATCAATCAGCCCCAGCATTTT. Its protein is CASSPGTGVINQPQHF.

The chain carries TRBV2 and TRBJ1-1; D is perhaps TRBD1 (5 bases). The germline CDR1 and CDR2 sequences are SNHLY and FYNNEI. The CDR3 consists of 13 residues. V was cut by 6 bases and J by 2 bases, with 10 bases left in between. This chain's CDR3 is CASRRDPNTEAFF. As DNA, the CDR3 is TGTGCCAGCAGAAGGGACCCCAACACTGAAGCTTTCTTT.

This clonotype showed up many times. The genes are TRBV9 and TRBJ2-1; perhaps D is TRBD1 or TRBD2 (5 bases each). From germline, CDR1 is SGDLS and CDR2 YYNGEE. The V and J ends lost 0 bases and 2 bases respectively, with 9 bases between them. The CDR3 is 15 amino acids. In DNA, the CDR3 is TGTGCCAGCAGCGTAGGAGGGGCAGCCTACAATGAGCAGTTCTTC. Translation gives CASSVGGAAYNEQFF.

This chain's CDR3 is CASSAGGQTNEQFF. CDR3 nucleotides: TGTGCCAGTAGCGCGGGGGGGCAGACGAATGAGCAGTTCTTC. V is TRBV19 and J is TRBJ2-1; TRBD2 agrees at 9 bases. CDR1 is LNHDA, CDR2 SQIVND, per germline (reference sequence). The CDR3 length is 14 residues. With 6 bases clipped from V and 7 bases from J, the junction kept 7 bases outside the gene matches.

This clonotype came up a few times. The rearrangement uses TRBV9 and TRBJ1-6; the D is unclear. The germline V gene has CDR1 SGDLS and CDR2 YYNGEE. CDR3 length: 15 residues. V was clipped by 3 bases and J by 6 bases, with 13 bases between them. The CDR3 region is CASSGAIGFNSPLHF. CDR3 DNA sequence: TGTGCCAGCAGCGGGGCGATAGGATTTAATTCACCCCTCCACTTT.

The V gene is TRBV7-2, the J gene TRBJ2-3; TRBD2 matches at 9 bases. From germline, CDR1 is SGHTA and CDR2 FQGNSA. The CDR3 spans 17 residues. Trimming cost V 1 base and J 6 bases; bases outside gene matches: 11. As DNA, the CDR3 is TGTGCCAGCAGCTTAGGGCGGGGGGGCCCGTCGATGGATACGCAGTATTTT. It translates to CASSLGRGGPSMDTQYF.

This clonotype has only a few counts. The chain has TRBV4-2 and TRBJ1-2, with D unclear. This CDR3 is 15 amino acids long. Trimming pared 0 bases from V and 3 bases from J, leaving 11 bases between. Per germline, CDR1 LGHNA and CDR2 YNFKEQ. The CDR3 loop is CASSQEASPDYGYTF. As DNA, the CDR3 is TGTGCCAGCAGCCAAGAGGCCTCTCCGGACTATGGCTACACCTTC.

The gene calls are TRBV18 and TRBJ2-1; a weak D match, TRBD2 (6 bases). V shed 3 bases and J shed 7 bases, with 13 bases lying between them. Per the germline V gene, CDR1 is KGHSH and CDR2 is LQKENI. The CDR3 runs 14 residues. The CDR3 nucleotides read TGTGCCAGCTCACCCGGGGACTTCGCGAATGAGCAGTTCTTC. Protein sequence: CASSPGDFANEQFF.

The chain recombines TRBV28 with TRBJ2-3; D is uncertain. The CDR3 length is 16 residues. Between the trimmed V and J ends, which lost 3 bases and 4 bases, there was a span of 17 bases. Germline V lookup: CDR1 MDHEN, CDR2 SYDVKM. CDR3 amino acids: CASSFEVSLRADTQYF. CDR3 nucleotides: TGTGCCAGCAGTTTCGAGGTCTCTCTAAGGGCAGATACGCAGTATTTT.